These T cell receptor beta chains were read from a single sample in a study of shared clonotypes between healthy human individuals. Only in-frame clones appear in the TCRdb table, and some are missing; sequencing was by immunoSEQ multiplex PCR. The repertoire holds roughly 2.1 million clones, with around 93% as singletons. The sample was naive CD8+ T cells from PBMCs. The source is a man aged 18-30 years in good health. Some clones in this sample may be carry-over from other donors' samples. CDR3s include the opening cysteine and the closing phenylalanine or tryptophan. D genes are given only for firm matches. The listing skips clone size in some rows; elsewhere it reads once, few, many or a size class.

j_call clone_size d_call v_call cdr3_aa cdr3_nt
TRBJ2-4 NA NA TRBV10-3 CAISESPGAAAKNIQYF TGTGCCATCAGTGAGTCCCCAGGGGCTGCGGCCAAAAACATTCAGTACTTC
TRBJ1-2 once NA TRBV7-9 CASSLATGGPYGYTF TGTGCCAGCAGCTTAGCGACAGGAGGCCCCTATGGCTACACCTTC
TRBJ2-7 NA TRBD2 TRBV27 CASSPSGPLAVTDEQYF TGTGCCAGCAGCCCTAGCGGCCCTCTAGCGGTTACGGACGAGCAGTACTTC
TRBJ2-5 NA NA TRBV5-4 CASSTGLQGRQETQYF TGTGCCAGCAGCACGGGCTTACAGGGCCGCCAAGAGACCCAGTACTTC
TRBJ1-4 NA NA TRBV7-8 CASSFPPEKLFF TGTGCCAGCAGCTTTCCCCCTGAAAAACTGTTTTTT
TRBJ2-5 NA TRBD1 TRBV19 CASSMTGGSETQYF TGTGCCAGTAGTATGACAGGGGGGTCAGAGACCCAGTACTTC
TRBJ2-1 once NA TRBV7-9 CASSVSYTGISDEQFF TGTGCCAGCAGCGTCTCTTATACAGGGATCAGCGATGAGCAGTTCTTC
TRBJ2-3 NA NA TRBV7-8 CASSSGTSGSDTQYF TGTGCCAGCAGCTCCGGGACATCCGGATCCGATACGCAGTATTTT
TRBJ2-2 NA NA TRBV11-3 CASSLTLGAGELFF TGTGCCAGCAGCTTAACGTTGGGGGCCGGGGAGCTGTTTTTT
TRBJ1-5 NA TRBD1 TRBV28 CASSFPQGAVGQPQHF TGTGCCAGCAGTTTCCCACAGGGGGCCGTAGGTCAGCCCCAGCATTTT
TRBJ1-4 NA NA TRBV5-1 CASSSRDLNEKLFF TGCGCCAGCAGTTCCCGGGACTTAAATGAAAAACTGTTTTTT
TRBJ1-4 NA NA TRBV6-6 CASTHLGGGEKLFF TGTGCCAGCACCCACCTAGGGGGAGGAGAAAAACTGTTTTTT
TRBJ2-4 NA NA TRBV28 CASSRTGQLAKNIQYF TGTGCCAGCAGCCGTACCGGACAGCTAGCCAAAAACATTCAGTACTTC